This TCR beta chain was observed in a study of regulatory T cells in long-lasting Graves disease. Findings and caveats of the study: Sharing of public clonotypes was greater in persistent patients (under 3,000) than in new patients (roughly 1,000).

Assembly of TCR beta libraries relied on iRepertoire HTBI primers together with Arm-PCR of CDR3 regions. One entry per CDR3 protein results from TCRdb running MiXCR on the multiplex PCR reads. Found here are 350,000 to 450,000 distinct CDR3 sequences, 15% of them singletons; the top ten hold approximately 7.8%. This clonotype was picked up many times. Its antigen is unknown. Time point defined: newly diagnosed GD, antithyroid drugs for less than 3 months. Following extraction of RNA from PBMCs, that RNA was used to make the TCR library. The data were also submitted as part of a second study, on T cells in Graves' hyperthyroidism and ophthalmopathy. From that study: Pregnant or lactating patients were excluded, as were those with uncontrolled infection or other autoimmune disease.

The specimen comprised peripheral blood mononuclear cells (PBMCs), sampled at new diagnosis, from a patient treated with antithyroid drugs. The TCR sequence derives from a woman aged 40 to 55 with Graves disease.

The CDR3 sequence is CAKELNTEAFF. DNA for the CDR3: TGTGCCAAGGAGCTGAACACTGAAGCTTTCTTT. The rearrangement links TRBV2 to TRBJ1-1; no clear D. V was shortened by 10 bases and J by 0 bases, with 6 bases between the two germline ends. The germline V gene has CDR1 SNHLY and CDR2 FYNNEI. This CDR3 has 11 amino acids.